The 26 T cell receptor beta chains reported below all come from one sample, sequenced in a study of T cell changes during pregnancy in multiple sclerosis. Sequenced by immunoSEQ multiplex PCR; TCRdb stores in-frame clones only, minus some. The sample includes about 58,000 clones, roughly nine tenths seen only once; the top ten take 0.4% to 0.55%. Material: CD4+ T cells from peripheral blood mononuclear cells, obtained after pregnancy. The receptors shown here come from a female donor in good health, enrolled as a control in a pregnancy study.

The chain links TRBV4-2 to TRBJ1-4, with TRBD1 as a possible D gene (5 bases). V was clipped by 0 bases and J by 5 bases, with 10 bases between them. The CDR3 sequence is 15 residues long. Germline-derived CDR1 and CDR2 are LGHNA and YNFKEQ. The CDR3 sequence is CASSQELRGNEKLFF. The CDR3 region has the DNA TGTGCCAGCAGCCAAGAACTACGGGGGAATGAAAAACTGTTTTTT.

V usage is TRBV18 and J usage is TRBJ2-1, with a tentative D call TRBD1 (8 bases). V was trimmed by 3 bases and J by 2 bases, leaving 20 bases between them. CDR1 KGHSH and CDR2 LQKENI come from the germline V gene. This CDR3 comprises 18 residues. Here the CDR3 reads CASSPTQNRGGPYNEQFF. CDR3 DNA: TGTGCCAGCTCACCGACCCAAAACAGGGGGGGCCCCTACAATGAGCAGTTCTTC. The full variable domain, its missing parts supplied by reference TRBV18 and TRBJ2-1, is NAGVMQNPRHLVRRRGQEARLRCSPMKGHSHVYWYRQLPEEGLKFMVYLQKENIIDESGMPKERFSAEFPKEGPSILRIQQVVRGDSAAYFCASSPTQNRGGPYNEQFFGPGTRLTVL.

This clone was observed a single time. The chain combines TRBV9 with TRBJ2-5, with D uncertain. Germline CDR1 is SGDLS and CDR2 is YYNGEE. V lost 2 bases and J 3 bases, leaving 5 bases between the germline ends. The CDR3 runs 12 residues. CDR3 coding DNA: TGTGCCAGCAGCGTGTCAGAAGAGACCCAGTACTTC. Its translation is CASSVSEETQYF.

V and J are TRBV19 and TRBJ1-2, with D unclear. The V gene's germline CDR1 is LNHDA and CDR2 SQIVND (reference sequence). The V end lost 1 base, the J end lost 0 bases, and 12 bases lay between the germline ends. This CDR3 spans 16 amino acids. The CDR3 DNA follows: TGTGCCAGTAGTATAGGGCCCACACCAACTAACTATGGCTACACCTTC. It is translated as CASSIGPTPTNYGYTF.

V usage is TRBV7-2 and J usage is TRBJ1-1, with no clear D. The CDR3 runs to 14 residues. The ends were cut back, 0 bases at V and 2 bases at J, with 7 bases in the middle. CDR1 and CDR2 from the germline V gene are SGHTA and FQGNSA. The CDR3 bases are TGTGCCAGCAGCTTAGCGCCAAGCAACACTGAAGCTTTCTTT. Its protein product is CASSLAPSNTEAFF.

This clone has a single count. The chain joins TRBV14 to TRBJ2-1; D unresolved. CDR1 is SGHDN and CDR2 is FVKESK in the germline V gene. This CDR3 has 14 amino acids. Trimming removed 5 bases from V and 0 bases from J, with 8 bases in between. The CDR3 spells CASSALSSYNEQFF. In DNA form, the CDR3 reads TGTGCCAGCAGCGCACTGAGCTCCTACAATGAGCAGTTCTTC.

The chain has TRBV9 and TRBJ2-7; D ambiguous. Germline V gives CDR1 SGDLS, CDR2 YYNGEE. V was shortened by 2 bases and J by 2 bases, with 11 bases between the two germline ends. The CDR3 sequence is 14 residues long. The CDR3 reads CASSVAPGTYEQYF. The CDR3 coding sequence is TGTGCCAGCAGCGTGGCCCCAGGAACCTACGAGCAGTACTTC. The full variable domain, completed using reference TRBV9 and TRBJ2-7, is DSGVTQTPKHLITATGQRVTLRCSPRSGDLSVYWYQQSLDQGLQFLIQYYNGEERAKGNILERFSAQQFPDLHSELNLSSLELGDSALYFCASSVAPGTYEQYFGPGTRLTVT.

The chain is built from TRBV30 and TRBJ1-1; a possible D gene is TRBD1 (5 bases). This CDR3 is built from 14 residues. Trimming removed 2 bases at V and 4 bases at J, with 14 bases between. Germline V gene lookup returns CDR1 GTSNPN and CDR2 SVGIG (reference sequence). This CDR3 is CAWSFAGYSTEAFF. CDR3 DNA sequence: TGTGCCTGGAGTTTCGCAGGGTATAGCACTGAAGCTTTCTTT. Drawing the rest from reference TRBV30 and TRBJ1-1, the complete variable domain is SQTIHQWPATLVQPVGSPLSLECTVEGTSNPNLYWYRQAAGRGLQLLFYSVGIGQISSEVPQNLSASRPQDRQFILSSKKLLLSDSGFYLCAWSFAGYSTEAFFGQGTRLTVV.

The V gene is TRBV19, the J gene TRBJ2-7; 9 bases match TRBD1. V was pared by 4 bases and J by 5 bases, with 6 bases of the junction left unmatched. This CDR3 has 14 residues. Germline V lookup: CDR1 LNHDA, CDR2 SQIVND (reference sequence). The CDR3 here is CASSTRDRVNEQYF. In nucleotides, the CDR3 is TGTGCCAGTAGTACTCGGGACAGGGTAAACGAGCAGTACTTC. Supplemented by reference TRBV19 and TRBJ2-7, the full variable domain reads DGGITQSPKYLFRKEGQNVTLSCEQNLNHDAMYWYRQDPGQGLRLIYYSQIVNDFQKGDIAEGYSVSREKKESFPLTVTSAQKNPTAFYLCASSTRDRVNEQYFGPGTRLTVT.

Worth noting for this clone: Other DNA sequences from this sample encode an identical CDR3 as well. The gene calls are TRBV25-1 and TRBJ1-2; D call uncertain. V lost 0 bases and J 4 bases, leaving 12 bases between the germline ends. This CDR3 has 15 amino acids. Germline CDR1 reads MGHDK; CDR2 reads SYGVNS. CDR3 residues: CASSEYRSGSYGYTF. Here the CDR3 DNA reads TGTGCCAGCAGTGAATATAGGTCGGGGTCCTATGGCTACACCTTC.

This sequence joins TRBV19 and TRBJ1-6; D may be TRBD1 (6 bases). Germline values: CDR1 LNHDA, CDR2 SQIVND (reference sequence). Trimming stripped 6 bases from V and 6 bases from J, with 9 bases between. The CDR3 consists of 13 residues. CDR3 protein: CASSDRLNSPLHF. The CDR3 region has the DNA TGTGCCAGTAGCGACAGGCTTAATTCACCCCTCCACTTT. The complete variable domain, with remaining parts taken from reference TRBV19 and TRBJ1-6, reads DGGITQSPKYLFRKEGQNVTLSCEQNLNHDAMYWYRQDPGQGLRLIYYSQIVNDFQKGDIAEGYSVSREKKESFPLTVTSAQKNPTAFYLCASSDRLNSPLHFGNGTRLTVT.

The V call is TRBV7-3, the J call TRBJ1-1, with 8 bases that match TRBD1. Looked up from germline, CDR1 is SGHTA and CDR2 is FQGTGA. Trimming cost V 9 bases and J 1 base; bases outside gene matches: 1. The CDR3 covers 12 residues. The CDR3 loop reads CARQGENTEAFF. In DNA, the CDR3 is TGTGCCAGACAGGGGGAGAACACTGAAGCTTTCTTT.

The gene calls are TRBV6-5 and TRBJ2-7, with 8 bases lining up with TRBD1. The CDR3 runs 15 residues. The trim removed 0 bases at V and 4 bases at J, leaving 5 bases unmatched. Germline V CDR1 and CDR2: MNHEY, SVGAGI. CDR3 in amino acids: CASSYSGTGIYEQYF. The CDR3 DNA reads as TGTGCCAGCAGTTACTCGGGGACAGGTATTTACGAGCAGTACTTC.

This clone was detected once. The chain links TRBV6-4 to TRBJ1-4, with TRBD1 matching 7 bases. V gave up 6 bases and J gave up 8 bases; unmatched junction bases: 6. Germline V lookup: CDR1 MRHNA, CDR2 SNTAGT. This CDR3 is built from 13 residues. CDR3 bases: TGTGCCAGCAGCCGGGACAGAGGGGAAAAACTGTTTTTT. Translation: CASSRDRGEKLFF.

The V gene is TRBV7-2, the J gene TRBJ1-2; tentatively, D is TRBD1 (6 bases). The CDR3 runs 14 residues. Germline-derived CDR1 and CDR2 are SGHTA and FQGNSA. V lost 6 bases to trimming and J lost 4 bases, with 15 bases between them. In nucleotides, the CDR3 is TGTGCCAGCAGTTCACAGGGTCTAACCTATGGCTACACCTTC. Translating gives CASSSQGLTYGYTF.

The chain employs TRBV19 and TRBJ2-2; D is possibly TRBD1 (6 bases). V shed 6 bases and J shed 6 bases, with 17 bases lying between them. This CDR3 is 15 amino acids long. CDR1 LNHDA and CDR2 SQIVND come from the germline V gene (reference sequence). CDR3 nucleotide sequence: TGTGCCAGTAGGGACAGTATTATCAGGGCCGGGGAGCTGTTTTTT. It encodes CASRDSIIRAGELFF.

This chain links TRBV5-4 with TRBJ1-2; a weak D match, TRBD1 (5 bases). Germline V gene sequence: CDR1 SGHNT, CDR2 YYREEE (reference sequence). V lost 4 bases to trimming and J lost 3 bases, with 16 bases between them. CDR3 size: 15 residues. CDR3 residues: CASSGPRGEDYGYTF. DNA for the CDR3: TGTGCCAGCAGCGGGCCCCGGGGGGAGGACTATGGCTACACCTTC. The full variable domain, in which reference TRBV5-4 and TRBJ1-2 provide the parts outside the CDR3, is ETGVTQSPTHLIKTRGQQVTLRCSSQSGHNTVSWYQQALGQGPQFIFQYYREEENGRGNFPPRFSGLQFPNYSSELNVNALELDDSALYLCASSGPRGEDYGYTFGSGTRLTVV.

This clone has more than one count but fewer than ten. The sample carries other DNA sequences with the same CDR3. The chain is built from TRBV6-5 and TRBJ1-1; D is unresolved. The CDR3 consists of 13 residues. CDR1 and CDR2 (germline): MNHEY, SVGAGI. V shed 2 bases and J shed 2 bases, with 6 bases lying between them. CDR3 coding DNA: TGTGCCAGCAGTTACGAGCCTAACACTGAAGCTTTCTTT. It codes for CASSYEPNTEAFF.

V and J are TRBV9 and TRBJ2-1; 10 nucleotides match TRBD2. Per germline, CDR1 SGDLS and CDR2 YYNGEE. Germline trimming cut 0 bases from V and 7 bases from J; bases unmatched to any gene: 7. The CDR3 is made up of 16 amino acids. In DNA, the CDR3 is TGTGCCAGCAGCGTAGGGGCTAGCGGGGGTAAAAATGAGCAGTTCTTC. Translated, it gives CASSVGASGGKNEQFF.

V usage is TRBV6-1 and J usage is TRBJ1-5; TRBD1 matches at 8 bases. V was pared by 2 bases and J by 7 bases, with 7 bases of the junction left unmatched. Germline CDR1 is MNHNS and CDR2 is SASEGT. This CDR3 spans 15 amino acids. DNA for the CDR3: TGTGCCAGCAGTGAATCTGGGGACAGGCGGCAGCCCCAGCATTTT. Translating gives CASSESGDRRQPQHF.

This clone showed up just a few times. The V and J genes are TRBV7-8 and TRBJ2-5; perhaps TRBD1 as D (5 bases). The V and J ends lost 1 base and 5 bases respectively, with 14 bases between them. The germline V gene encodes CDR1 SGHVS and CDR2 FQNEAQ. The CDR3 spans 15 residues. This CDR3 is CASSLGGRVEETQYF. The DNA of the CDR3 is TGTGCCAGCAGCTTAGGTGGCAGGGTGGAGGAGACCCAGTACTTC.

V gene TRBV15 combines with J gene TRBJ1-1; TRBD1 is a possible D gene (6 bases). Trimming removed 3 bases at V and 5 bases at J, with 13 bases between. This CDR3 comprises 14 residues. Per the germline V gene, CDR1 is LNHNV and CDR2 is YYDKDF (reference sequence). The CDR3 region is CATSRADRQTEAFF. In nucleotides, the CDR3 is TGTGCCACCAGCAGGGCAGACAGGCAAACTGAAGCTTTCTTT.

Written as DNA, the CDR3 is TGCGCCAGCAGCTCACAGAACACTGAAGCTTTCTTT. It translates to CASSSQNTEAFF. The rearrangement links TRBV4-3 to TRBJ1-1; D gene uncertain. This CDR3 comprises 12 residues. Germline assignment: CDR1 LGHNA and CDR2 YSLEER. Deletions cut 5 bases from V and 1 base from J, with 5 bases between.

The chain joins TRBV2 to TRBJ2-1; 10 bases agree with TRBD2. After removal of 6 bases from V and 7 bases from J, the junction contained 9 bases not matched to a gene. CDR3 length: 15 amino acids. Germline CDR1 reads SNHLY; CDR2 reads FYNNEI. The chain's CDR3 is CASSLQRGGRNEQFF. The DNA for the CDR3 is TGTGCCAGCAGCCTCCAGCGGGGGGGGAGGAATGAGCAGTTCTTC. Full variable domain (remainder filled in from reference TRBV2 and TRBJ2-1): EPEVTQTPSHQVTQMGQEVILRCVPISNHLYFYWYRQILGQKVEFLVSFYNNEISEKSEIFDDQFSVERPDGSNFTLKIRSTKLEDSAMYFCASSLQRGGRNEQFFGPGTRLTVL.

In its sample, this clone was seen once. V gene TRBV19 combines with J gene TRBJ1-2; 8 bases map to TRBD1. Trimming cost V 3 bases and J 5 bases; bases outside gene matches: 5. The CDR3 runs 14 residues. Germline CDR1 and CDR2: LNHDA and SQIVND (reference sequence). The CDR3, as DNA: TGTGCCAGTAGTATGTTGACAGGGGAATATGGCTACACCTTC. Its protein is CASSMLTGEYGYTF.

J is TRBJ2-1 and V is TRBV11-3, with 10 bases matching TRBD1. The V segment lost 5 bases and the J segment 4 bases; nucleotides outside the gene matches: 5. The CDR3 covers 15 residues. Germline loops: CDR1 SGHNT, CDR2 YENEEA. Here the CDR3 reads CASSIPGQGYNEQFF. CDR3 sequence (DNA): TGTGCCAGCAGCATCCCGGGACAGGGGTACAATGAGCAGTTCTTC.